This T cell receptor (beta chain) is from a study of blood T cell repertoires in COVID-19. As for the study in general: Acute-phase and convalescent COVID-19 samples originated in the United States, Italy and Spain. T cells, B-cell-depleted T cells, or PBMCs supplied cDNA or gDNA.

V trimming: 3 bases; J trimming: 5 bases; junction bases outside the gene matches: 3. There are 13 residues in the CDR3. The germline gives CDR1 SGDLS, CDR2 YYNGEE. As processed by the authors: Amplification from reference gene primers served as the basis for estimated nucleated cell counts. Measured with immunoSEQ multiplex PCR; TCRdb has only the in-frame clones, and not every one. Clone size and V and J calls were adopted from that table, with D and trimming inferred from the DNA. The sample records under 45,000 clones, around 80% being singletons. The chain couples TRBV9 to TRBJ2-5; TRBD1 matches 8 bases. The source material was peripheral blood. This receptor was taken from a woman older than 75 with active or convalescent COVID-19. This CDR3 is CASSAGGGETQYF. CDR3 bases: TGTGCCAGCAGCGCAGGGGGCGGGGAGACCCAGTACTTC.